This T cell receptor beta chain originates from a study of CD8+CD57+ T cells in acquired aplastic anemia. General study results and limits: No significant patient-versus-control difference appeared in CD8+ Simpson's diversity.

Patients chosen for sequencing had CD8+CD57+ cells that had expanded, as shown by flow cytometry. Severe acquired aplastic anemia was diagnosed in all patients. Genomic DNA acted as the template from which TCR beta VDJ combination and CDR3 sequence profiling were carried out. Each CDR3 protein gets one entry after TCRdb re-called the reads with MiXCR. The sample includes roughly 160,000 distinct CDR3 sequences, around 48% seen only once; the top ten take approximately 3%. The CDR3 is 13 amino acids. CDR1 and CDR2 from the germline V gene are MDHEN and SYDVKM. V lost 2 bases and J lost 5, with 8 bases in between. As for this clonotype: Its antigen remains unknown.

The clonotype comes from a human donor with aplastic anemia. The chain is built from TRBV28 and TRBJ2-3, with D maybe TRBD2 (6 bases). The material sequenced was sorted CD4+, CD8+, or CD8+CD57+ T cells (not recorded which) from PBMCs. Here the CDR3 reads CASSLIGGDTQYF. CDR3 DNA: TGTGCCAGCAGTTTAATCGGGGGAGATACGCAGTATTTT.